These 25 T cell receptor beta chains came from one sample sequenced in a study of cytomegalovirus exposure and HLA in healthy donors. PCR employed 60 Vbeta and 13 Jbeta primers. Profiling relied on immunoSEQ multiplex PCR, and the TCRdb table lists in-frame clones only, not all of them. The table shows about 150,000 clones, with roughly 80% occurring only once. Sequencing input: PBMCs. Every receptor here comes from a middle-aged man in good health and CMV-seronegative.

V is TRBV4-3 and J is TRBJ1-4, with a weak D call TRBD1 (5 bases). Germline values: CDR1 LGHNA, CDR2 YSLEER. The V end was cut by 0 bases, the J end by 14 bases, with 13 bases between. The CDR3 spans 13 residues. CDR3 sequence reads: CASSQDLDNRLFF. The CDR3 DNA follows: TGCGCCAGCAGCCAAGATCTGGATAACAGGCTGTTTTTT.

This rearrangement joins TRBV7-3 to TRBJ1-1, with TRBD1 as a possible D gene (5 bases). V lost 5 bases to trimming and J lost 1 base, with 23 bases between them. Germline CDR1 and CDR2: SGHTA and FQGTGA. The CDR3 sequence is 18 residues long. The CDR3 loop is CASSPHGGAQFRNTEAFF. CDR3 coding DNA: TGTGCCAGCAGCCCCCATGGAGGGGCCCAATTCAGGAACACTGAAGCTTTCTTT.

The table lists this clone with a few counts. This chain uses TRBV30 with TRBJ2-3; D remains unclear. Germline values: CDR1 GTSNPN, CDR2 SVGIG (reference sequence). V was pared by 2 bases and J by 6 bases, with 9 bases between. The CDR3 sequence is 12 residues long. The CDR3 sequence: CAWSPIGDTQYF. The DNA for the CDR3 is TGTGCCTGGAGTCCCATCGGGGATACGCAGTATTTT.

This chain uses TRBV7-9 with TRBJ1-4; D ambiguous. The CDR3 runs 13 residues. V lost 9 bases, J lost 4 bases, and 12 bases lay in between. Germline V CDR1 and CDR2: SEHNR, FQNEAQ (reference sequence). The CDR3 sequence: CASTPGFNEKLFF. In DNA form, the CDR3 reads TGTGCCAGTACCCCGGGATTTAATGAAAAACTGTTTTTT.

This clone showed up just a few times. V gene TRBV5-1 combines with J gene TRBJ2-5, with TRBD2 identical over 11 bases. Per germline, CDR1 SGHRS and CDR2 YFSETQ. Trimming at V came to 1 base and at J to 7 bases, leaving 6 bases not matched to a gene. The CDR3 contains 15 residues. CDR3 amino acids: CASSLLAGGVGTQYF. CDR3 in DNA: TGCGCCAGCAGCTTGTTAGCGGGAGGGGTTGGGACCCAGTACTTC.

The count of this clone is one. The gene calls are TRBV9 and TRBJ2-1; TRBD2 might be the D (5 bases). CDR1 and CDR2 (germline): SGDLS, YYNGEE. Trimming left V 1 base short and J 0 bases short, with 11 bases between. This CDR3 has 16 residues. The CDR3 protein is CASSVSPGSSYNEQFF. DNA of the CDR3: TGTGCCAGCAGCGTATCCCCGGGGAGCTCCTACAATGAGCAGTTCTTC.

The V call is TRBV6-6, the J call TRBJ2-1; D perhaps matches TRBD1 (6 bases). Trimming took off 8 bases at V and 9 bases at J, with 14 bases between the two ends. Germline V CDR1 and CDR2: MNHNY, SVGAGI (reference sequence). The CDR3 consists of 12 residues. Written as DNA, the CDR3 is TGTGCCAGCCTGGGACATCTGGGTGAGCAGTTCTTC. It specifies CASLGHLGEQFF.

The CDR3 loop reads CASSHDYYNEQFF. CDR3 in DNA: TGTGCCAGCAGCCATGACTACTACAATGAGCAGTTCTTC. The chain carries TRBV5-6 and TRBJ2-1; perhaps TRBD2 as D (5 bases). The CDR3 is 13 residues long. Germline assignment: CDR1 SGHDT and CDR2 YYEEEE. V was pared by 4 bases and J by 3 bases, with 8 bases between.

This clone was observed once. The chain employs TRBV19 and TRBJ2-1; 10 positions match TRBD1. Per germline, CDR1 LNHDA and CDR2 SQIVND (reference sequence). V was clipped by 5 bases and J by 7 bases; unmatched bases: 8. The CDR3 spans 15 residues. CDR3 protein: CASSWDRGPLNEQFF. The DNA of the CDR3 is TGTGCCAGTAGTTGGGACAGGGGCCCGCTTAATGAGCAGTTCTTC.

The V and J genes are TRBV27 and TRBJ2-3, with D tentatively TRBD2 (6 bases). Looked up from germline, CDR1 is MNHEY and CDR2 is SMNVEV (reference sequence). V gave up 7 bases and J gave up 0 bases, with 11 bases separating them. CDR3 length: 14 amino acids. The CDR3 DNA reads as TGTGCCAGCAAGGAGGGGACTAGCACAGATACGCAGTATTTT. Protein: CASKEGTSTDTQYF.

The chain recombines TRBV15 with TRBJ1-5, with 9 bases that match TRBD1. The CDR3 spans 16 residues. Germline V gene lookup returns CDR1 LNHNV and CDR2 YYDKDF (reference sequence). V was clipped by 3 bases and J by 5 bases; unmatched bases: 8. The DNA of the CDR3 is TGTGCCACCAGCAGGGCGAAAGGGACAGGGTATCAGCCCCAGCATTTT. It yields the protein CATSRAKGTGYQPQHF.

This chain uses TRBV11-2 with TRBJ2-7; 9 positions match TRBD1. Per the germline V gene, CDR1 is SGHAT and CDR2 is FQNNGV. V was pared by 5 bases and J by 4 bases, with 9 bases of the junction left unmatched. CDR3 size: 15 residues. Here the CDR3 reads CASSKSRQGGYEQYF. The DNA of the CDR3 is TGTGCCAGCAGCAAATCCCGACAGGGGGGATACGAGCAGTACTTC. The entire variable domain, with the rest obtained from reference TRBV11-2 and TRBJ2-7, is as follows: EAGVAQSPRYKIIEKRQSVAFWCNPISGHATLYWYQQILGQGPKLLIQFQNNGVVDDSQLPKDRFSAERLKGVDSTLKIQPAKLEDSAVYLCASSKSRQGGYEQYFGPGTRLTVT.

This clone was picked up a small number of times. The CDR3 bases are TGTGCCAGCAGCCATTGGGGGACAGGGTATCAAGAGACCCAGTACTTC. Translation gives CASSHWGTGYQETQYF. V and J are TRBV27 and TRBJ2-5, with 9 bases that match TRBD1. CDR3 length: 16 residues. J lost 2 bases, V lost 6 bases, and 10 bases had no gene match. CDR1 is MNHEY, CDR2 SMNVEV, per germline (reference sequence).

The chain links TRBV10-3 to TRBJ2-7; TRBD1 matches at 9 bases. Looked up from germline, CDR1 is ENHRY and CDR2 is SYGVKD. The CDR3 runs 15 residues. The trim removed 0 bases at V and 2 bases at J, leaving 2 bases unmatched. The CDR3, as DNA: TGTGCCATCAGTGAGTCGGGGACAGGGCCCTACGAGCAGTACTTC. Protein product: CAISESGTGPYEQYF.

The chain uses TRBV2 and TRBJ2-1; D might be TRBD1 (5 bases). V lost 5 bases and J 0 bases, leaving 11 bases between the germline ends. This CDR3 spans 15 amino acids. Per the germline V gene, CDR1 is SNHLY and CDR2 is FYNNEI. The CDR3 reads CASSYQDTSYNEQFF. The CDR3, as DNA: TGTGCCAGCAGTTACCAGGACACCTCCTACAATGAGCAGTTCTTC.

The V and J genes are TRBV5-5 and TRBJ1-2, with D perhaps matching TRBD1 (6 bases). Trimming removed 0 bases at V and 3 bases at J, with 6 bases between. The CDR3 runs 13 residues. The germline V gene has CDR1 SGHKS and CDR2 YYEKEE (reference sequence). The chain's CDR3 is CASSLAGDYGYTF. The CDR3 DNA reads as TGTGCCAGCAGCTTGGCAGGGGACTATGGCTACACCTTC.

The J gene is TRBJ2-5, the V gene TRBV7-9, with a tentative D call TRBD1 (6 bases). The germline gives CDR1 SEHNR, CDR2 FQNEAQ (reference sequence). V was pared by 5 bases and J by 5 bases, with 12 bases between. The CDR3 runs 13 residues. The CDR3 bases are TGTGCCAGCAGCCCGGACAGCCGGGAGACCCAGTACTTC. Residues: CASSPDSRETQYF.

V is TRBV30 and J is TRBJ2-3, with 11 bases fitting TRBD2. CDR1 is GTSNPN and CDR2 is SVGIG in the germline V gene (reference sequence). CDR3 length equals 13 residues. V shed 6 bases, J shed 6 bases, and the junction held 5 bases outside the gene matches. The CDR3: CACSSGGRDTQYF. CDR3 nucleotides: TGTGCCTGCTCTAGCGGGGGGCGTGATACGCAGTATTTT.

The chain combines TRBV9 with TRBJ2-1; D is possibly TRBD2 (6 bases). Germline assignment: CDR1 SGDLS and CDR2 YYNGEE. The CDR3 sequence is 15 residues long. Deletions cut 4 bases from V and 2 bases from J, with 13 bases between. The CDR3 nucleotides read TGTGCCAGCAGCCAGTGGGAGGTGGCCTACAATGAGCAGTTCTTC. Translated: CASSQWEVAYNEQFF.

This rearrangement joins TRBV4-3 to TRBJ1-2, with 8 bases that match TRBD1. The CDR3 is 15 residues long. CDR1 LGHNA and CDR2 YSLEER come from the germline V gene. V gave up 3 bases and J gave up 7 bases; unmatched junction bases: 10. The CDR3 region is CASSHRATGEGGYTF. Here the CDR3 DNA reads TGCGCCAGCAGCCACAGGGCGACAGGGGAGGGTGGCTACACCTTC.

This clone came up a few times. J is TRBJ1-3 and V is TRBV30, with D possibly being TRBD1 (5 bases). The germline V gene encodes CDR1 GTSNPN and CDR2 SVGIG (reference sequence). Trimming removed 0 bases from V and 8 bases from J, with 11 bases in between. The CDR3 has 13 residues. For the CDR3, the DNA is TGTGCCTGGAGTGTCGGTCAGGGTCACACCATATATTTT. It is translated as CAWSVGQGHTIYF.

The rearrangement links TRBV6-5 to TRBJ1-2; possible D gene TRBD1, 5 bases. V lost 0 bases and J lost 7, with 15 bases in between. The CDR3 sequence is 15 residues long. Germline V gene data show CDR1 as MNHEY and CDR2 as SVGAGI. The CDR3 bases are TGTGCCAGCAGTTACTCGATTGTGGGGGGGGTTGGCTACACCTTC. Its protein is CASSYSIVGGVGYTF.

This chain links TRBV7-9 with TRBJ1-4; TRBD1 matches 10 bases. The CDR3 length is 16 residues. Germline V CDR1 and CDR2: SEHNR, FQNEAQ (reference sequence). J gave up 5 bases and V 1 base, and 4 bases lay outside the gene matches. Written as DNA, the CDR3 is TGTGCCAGCAGCTTAGGGGACAGGGGAATCAATGAAAAACTGTTTTTT. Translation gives CASSLGDRGINEKLFF. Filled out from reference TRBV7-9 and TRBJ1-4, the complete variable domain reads DTGVSQNPRHKITKRGQNVTFRCDPISEHNRLYWYRQTLGQGPEFLTYFQNEAQLEKSRLLSDRFSAERPKGSFSTLEIQRTEQGDSAMYLCASSLGDRGINEKLFFGSGTQLSVL.

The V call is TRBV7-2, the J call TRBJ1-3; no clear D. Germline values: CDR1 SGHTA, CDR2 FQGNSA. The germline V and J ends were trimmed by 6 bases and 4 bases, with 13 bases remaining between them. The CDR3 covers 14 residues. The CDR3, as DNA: TGTGCCAGCAGTTTCGGGGTTACAGGAAACACCATATATTTT. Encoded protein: CASSFGVTGNTIYF.

CDR3 sequence (DNA): TGCGCCAGCAGCTTCCCTAGCGGATCCGAGACCCAGTACTTC. Residues: CASSFPSGSETQYF. This rearrangement joins TRBV5-1 to TRBJ2-5; 7 bases are shared with TRBD2. The CDR3 contains 14 residues. V dropped 2 bases and J dropped 5; count of bases not matched to a gene: 6. Germline V CDR1 and CDR2: SGHRS, YFSETQ.